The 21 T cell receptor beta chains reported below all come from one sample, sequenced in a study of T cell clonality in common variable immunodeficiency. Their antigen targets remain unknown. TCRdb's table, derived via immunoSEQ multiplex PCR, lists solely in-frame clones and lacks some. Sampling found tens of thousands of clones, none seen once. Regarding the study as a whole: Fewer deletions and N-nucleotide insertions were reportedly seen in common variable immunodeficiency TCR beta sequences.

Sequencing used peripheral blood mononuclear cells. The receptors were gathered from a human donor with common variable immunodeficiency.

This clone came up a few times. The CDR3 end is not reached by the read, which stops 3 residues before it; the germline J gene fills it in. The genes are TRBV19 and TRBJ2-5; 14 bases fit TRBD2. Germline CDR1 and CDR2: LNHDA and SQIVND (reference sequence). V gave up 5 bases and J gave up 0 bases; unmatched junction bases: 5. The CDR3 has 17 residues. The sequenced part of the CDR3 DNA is TGTGCCAGTAGTTTAAGGACTAGCGGGGGGTACCAAGAGACC. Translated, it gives CASSLRTSGGYQET. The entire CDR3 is CASSLRTSGGYQETQYF.

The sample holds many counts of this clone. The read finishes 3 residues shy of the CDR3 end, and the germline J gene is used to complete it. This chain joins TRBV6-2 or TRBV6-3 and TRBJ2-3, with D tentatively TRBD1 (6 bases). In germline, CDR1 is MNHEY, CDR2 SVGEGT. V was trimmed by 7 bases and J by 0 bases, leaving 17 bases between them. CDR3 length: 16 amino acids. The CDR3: CASTREGGFSTDTQYF. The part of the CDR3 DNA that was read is TGTGCCAGCACTCGCGAAGGGGGATTTAGCACAGATACG.

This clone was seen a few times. The CDR3 loop is CASSEAGGQNYGYTF. The part of the CDR3 DNA that was read is TGTGCCAGCAGTGAAGCGGGGGGGCAGAACTATGGC. The V gene is TRBV2, the J gene TRBJ1-2, with a possible D match to TRBD1 (6 bases). The CDR3 goes on 3 residues after the read ends, and that part is filled in from the germline J gene. Germline assignment: CDR1 SNHLY and CDR2 FYNNEI. There are 15 residues in the CDR3. V lost 0 bases and J 2 bases, leaving 10 bases between the germline ends.

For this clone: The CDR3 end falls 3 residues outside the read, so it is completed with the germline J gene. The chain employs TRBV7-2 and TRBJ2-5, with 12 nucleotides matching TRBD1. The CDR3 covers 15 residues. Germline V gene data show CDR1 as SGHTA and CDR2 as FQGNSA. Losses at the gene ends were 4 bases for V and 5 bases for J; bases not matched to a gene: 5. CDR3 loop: CASSSGQGARETQYF. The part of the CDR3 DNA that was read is TGTGCCAGCAGCTCGGGACAGGGGGCGAGGGAGACC.

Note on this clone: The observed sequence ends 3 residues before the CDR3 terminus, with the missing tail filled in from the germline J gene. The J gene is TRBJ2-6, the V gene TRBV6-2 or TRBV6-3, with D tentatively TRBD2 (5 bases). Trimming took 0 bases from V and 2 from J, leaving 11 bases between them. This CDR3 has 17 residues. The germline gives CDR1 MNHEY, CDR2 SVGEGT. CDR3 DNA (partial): TGTGCCAGCAGTTACTCTTACGGGGTGGCTGGGGCCAACGTC. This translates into CASSYSYGVAGANV. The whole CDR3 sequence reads CASSYSYGVAGANVLTF.

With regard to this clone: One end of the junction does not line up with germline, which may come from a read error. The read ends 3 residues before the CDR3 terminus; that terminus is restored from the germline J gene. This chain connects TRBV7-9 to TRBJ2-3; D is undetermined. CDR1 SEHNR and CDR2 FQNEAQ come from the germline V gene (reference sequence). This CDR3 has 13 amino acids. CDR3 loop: CSSKGLLPDTQYF. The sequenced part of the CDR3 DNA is TGTTCCAGCAAGGGCCTATTACCAGATACG.

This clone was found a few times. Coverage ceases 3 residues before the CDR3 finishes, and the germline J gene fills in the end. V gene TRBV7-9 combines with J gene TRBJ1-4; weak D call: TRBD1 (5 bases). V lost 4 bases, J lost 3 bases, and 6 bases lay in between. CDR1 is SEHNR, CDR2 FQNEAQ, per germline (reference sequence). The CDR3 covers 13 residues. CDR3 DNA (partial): TGTGCCAGCAGCTCGACAGCTAATGAAAAA. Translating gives CASSSTANEK. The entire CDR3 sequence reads CASSSTANEKLFF.

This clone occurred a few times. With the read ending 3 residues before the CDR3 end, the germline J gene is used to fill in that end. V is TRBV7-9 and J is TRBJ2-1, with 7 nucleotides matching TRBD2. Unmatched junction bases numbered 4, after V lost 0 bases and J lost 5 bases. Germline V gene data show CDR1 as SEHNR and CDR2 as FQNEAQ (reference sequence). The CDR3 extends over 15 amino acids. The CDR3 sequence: CASSLALSGDNEQFF. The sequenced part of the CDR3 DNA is TGTGCCAGCAGCTTAGCGCTCAGCGGGGACAATGAG.

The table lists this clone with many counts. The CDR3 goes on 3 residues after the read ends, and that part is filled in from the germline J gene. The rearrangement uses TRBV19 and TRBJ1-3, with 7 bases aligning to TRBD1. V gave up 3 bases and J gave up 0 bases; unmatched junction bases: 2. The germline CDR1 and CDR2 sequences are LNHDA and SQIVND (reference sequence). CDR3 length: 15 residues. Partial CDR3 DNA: TGTGCCAGTAGTATCCGGGACAGCTCTGGAAACACC. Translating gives CASSIRDSSGNT. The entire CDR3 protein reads CASSIRDSSGNTIYF. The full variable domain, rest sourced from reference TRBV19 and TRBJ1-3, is DGGITQSPKYLFRKEGQNVTLSCEQNLNHDAMYWYRQDPGQGLRLIYYSQIVNDFQKGDIAEGYSVSREKKESFPLTVTSAQKNPTAFYLCASSIRDSSGNTIYFGEGSWLTVV.

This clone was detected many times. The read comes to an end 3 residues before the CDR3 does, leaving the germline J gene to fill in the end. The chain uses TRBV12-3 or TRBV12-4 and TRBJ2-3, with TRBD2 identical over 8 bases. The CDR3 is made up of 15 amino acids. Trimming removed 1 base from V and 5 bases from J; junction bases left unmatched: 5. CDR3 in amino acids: CASSLVGLAGDTQYF. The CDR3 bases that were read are TGTGCCAGCAGTTTAGTCGGGCTAGCGGGAGATACG.

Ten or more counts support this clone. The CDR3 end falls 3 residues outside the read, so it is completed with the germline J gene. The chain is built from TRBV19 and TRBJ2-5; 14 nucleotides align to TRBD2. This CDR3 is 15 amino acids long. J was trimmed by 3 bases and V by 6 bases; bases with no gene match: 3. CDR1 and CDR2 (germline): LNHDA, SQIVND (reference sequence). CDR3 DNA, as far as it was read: TGTGCCAGTAGCACGGGACTAGCGGGGGAAGAGACC. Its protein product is CASSTGLAGEET. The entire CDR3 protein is CASSTGLAGEETQYF.

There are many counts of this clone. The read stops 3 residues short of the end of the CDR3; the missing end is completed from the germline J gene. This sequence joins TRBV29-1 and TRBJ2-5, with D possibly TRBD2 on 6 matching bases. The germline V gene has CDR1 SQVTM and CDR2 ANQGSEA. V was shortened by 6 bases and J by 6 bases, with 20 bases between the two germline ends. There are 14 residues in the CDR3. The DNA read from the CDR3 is TGCAGCGTGGCTACACTGCAAGGCGGGAAGACC. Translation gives CSVATLQGGKT. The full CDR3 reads CSVATLQGGKTQYF.

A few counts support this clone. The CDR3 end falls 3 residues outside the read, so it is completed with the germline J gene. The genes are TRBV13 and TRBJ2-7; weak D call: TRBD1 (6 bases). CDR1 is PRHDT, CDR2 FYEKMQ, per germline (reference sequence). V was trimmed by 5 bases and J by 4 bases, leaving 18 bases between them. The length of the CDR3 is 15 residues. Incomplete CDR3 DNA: TGTGCCAGCAGCCAAAGACGAGGACAGAGATACGAG. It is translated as CASSQRRGQRYE. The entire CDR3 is CASSQRRGQRYEQYF.

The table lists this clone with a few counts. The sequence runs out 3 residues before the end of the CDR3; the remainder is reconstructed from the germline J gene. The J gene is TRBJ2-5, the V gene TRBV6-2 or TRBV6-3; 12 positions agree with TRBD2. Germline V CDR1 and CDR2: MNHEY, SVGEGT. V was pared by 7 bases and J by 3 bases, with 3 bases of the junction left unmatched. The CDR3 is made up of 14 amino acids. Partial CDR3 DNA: TGTGCCAGCAATCGACTAGCGGGGGAAGAGACC. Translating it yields CASNRLAGEET. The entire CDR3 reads CASNRLAGEETQYF.

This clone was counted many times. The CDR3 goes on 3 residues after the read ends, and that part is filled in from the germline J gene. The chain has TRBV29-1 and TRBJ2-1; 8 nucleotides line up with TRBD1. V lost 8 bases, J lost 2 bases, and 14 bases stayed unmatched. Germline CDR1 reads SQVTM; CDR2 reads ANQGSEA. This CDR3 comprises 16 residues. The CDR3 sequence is CSLLTPGTGAYNEQFF. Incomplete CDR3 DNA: TGCAGCTTACTCACGCCCGGGACAGGCGCCTACAATGAG.

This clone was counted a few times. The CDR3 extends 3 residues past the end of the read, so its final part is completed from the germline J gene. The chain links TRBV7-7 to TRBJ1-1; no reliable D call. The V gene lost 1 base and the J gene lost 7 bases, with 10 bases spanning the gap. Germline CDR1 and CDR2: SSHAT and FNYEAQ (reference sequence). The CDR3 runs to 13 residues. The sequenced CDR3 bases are TGTGCCAGCAGCTTAGGTCCACGGTATGAA. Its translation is CASSLGPRYE. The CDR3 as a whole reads CASSLGPRYEAFF.

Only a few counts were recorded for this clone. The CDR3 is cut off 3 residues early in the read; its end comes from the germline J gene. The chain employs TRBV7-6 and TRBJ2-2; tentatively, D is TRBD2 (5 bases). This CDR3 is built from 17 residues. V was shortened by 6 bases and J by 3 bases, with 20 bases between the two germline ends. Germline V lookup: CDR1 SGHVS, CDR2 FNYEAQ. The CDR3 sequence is CASRQAAMGRYTGELFF. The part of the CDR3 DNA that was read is TGTGCCAGCAGGCAAGCGGCCATGGGCAGATACACCGGGGAG.

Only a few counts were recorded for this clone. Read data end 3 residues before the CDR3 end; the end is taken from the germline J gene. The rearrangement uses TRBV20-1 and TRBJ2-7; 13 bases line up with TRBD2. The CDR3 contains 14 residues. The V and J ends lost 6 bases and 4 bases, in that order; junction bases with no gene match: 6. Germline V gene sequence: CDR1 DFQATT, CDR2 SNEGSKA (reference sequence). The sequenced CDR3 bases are TGCAGTGCGACCGGGACTAGCGGGGATTACGAG. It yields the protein CSATGTSGDYE. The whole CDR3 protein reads CSATGTSGDYEQYF.

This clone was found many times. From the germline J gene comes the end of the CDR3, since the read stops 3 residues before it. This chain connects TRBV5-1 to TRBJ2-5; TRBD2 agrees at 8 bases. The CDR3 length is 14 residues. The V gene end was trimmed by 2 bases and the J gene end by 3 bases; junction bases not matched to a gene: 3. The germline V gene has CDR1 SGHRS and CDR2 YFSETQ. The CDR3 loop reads CASSFGLAEETQYF. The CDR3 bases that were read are TGCGCCAGCAGCTTCGGACTAGCAGAAGAGACC.

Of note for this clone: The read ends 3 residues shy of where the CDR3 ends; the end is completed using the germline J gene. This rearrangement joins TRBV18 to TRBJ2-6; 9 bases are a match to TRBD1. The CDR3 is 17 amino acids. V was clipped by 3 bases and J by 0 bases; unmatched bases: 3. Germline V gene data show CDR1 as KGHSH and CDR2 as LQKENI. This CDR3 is CASSPATGGSGANVLTF. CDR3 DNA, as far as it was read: TGTGCCAGCTCACCTGCGACAGGGGGCTCTGGGGCCAACGTC.

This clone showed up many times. CDR3 DNA, as far as it was read: TGCGCCAGCAGCCCTAGCGGAAACTACGAG. Its protein product is CASSPSGNYE. The CDR3 in full is CASSPSGNYEQYF. This rearrangement joins TRBV5-1 to TRBJ2-7, with 7 bases lining up with TRBD2. Read coverage stops 3 residues before the CDR3 terminus; the germline J gene supplies the remainder. CDR1 SGHRS and CDR2 YFSETQ come from the germline V gene. This CDR3 has 13 residues. V shed 4 bases, J shed 3 bases, and the junction held 4 bases outside the gene matches. Full variable domain (rest looked up from reference TRBV5-1 and TRBJ2-7): KAGVTQTPRYLIKTRGQQVTLSCSPISGHRSVSWYQQTPGQGLQFLFEYFSETQRNKGNFPGRFSGRQFSNSRSEMNVSTLELGDSALYLCASSPSGNYEQYFGPGTRLTVT.